The present TCR beta chain was sequenced within a study of shared clonotypes between healthy human individuals. Each subset's genomic DNA was shared equally among a number of immunoSEQ plates. This table comes from immunoSEQ multiplex PCR, and its TCRdb copy is limited to in-frame clones, with some not included. The sample records 2,500,000 or so clones, 80% to 95% being singletons. The CDR3 length is 15 residues. V was clipped by 4 bases and J by 4 bases, with 16 bases between them. Per the germline V gene, CDR1 is MGHRA and CDR2 is YSYEKL. What was sequenced was naive CD4+ T cells from PBMCs. Described subset: CD45RA+ positively selected. The gene calls are TRBV4-1 and TRBJ1-1; a possible D gene is TRBD1 (5 bases). This TCR was recovered from a man aged 18 to 35 in good health. Some clones in this sample may be carry-over from other donors' samples. CDR3 nucleotides: TGCGCCAGCAGCCCCCGGGACTGGGTAGGCACTGAAGCTTTCTTT. Its translation: CASSPRDWVGTEAFF.